This T cell receptor beta chain was documented in a study of OX40 agonist ivuxolimab in advanced cancers. Study-level background: Participants, roughly 81% male, averaged roughly 59 years of age, ranging from roughly 23 to 80.

As regards this clone: Its antigen remains unidentified.

V gave up 0 bases and J gave up 5 bases, with 8 bases separating them. This CDR3 has 13 residues. Germline V gene sequence: CDR1 SGDLS, CDR2 YYNGEE. General study points: More expanded clones were seen, on average, in CD8+ T cells than in CD4+.

Libraries were prepared by immunoSEQ multiplex PCR; TCRdb keeps only in-frame clonotypes and omits some of them. This table has fewer than 25,000 clones, approximately 78% appearing once. The sequence was obtained from an adult with an advanced solid tumor such as melanoma, head and neck, liver or kidney cancer. The specimen was CD4+ or CD8+ T cells sorted from blood, collected in a trial of the OX40 agonist ivuxolimab. The chain couples TRBV9 to TRBJ1-1; no reliable D call. CDR3 protein: CASSVVAGTEAFF. The CDR3, as DNA: TGTGCCAGCAGCGTAGTTGCCGGGACTGAAGCTTTCTTT.